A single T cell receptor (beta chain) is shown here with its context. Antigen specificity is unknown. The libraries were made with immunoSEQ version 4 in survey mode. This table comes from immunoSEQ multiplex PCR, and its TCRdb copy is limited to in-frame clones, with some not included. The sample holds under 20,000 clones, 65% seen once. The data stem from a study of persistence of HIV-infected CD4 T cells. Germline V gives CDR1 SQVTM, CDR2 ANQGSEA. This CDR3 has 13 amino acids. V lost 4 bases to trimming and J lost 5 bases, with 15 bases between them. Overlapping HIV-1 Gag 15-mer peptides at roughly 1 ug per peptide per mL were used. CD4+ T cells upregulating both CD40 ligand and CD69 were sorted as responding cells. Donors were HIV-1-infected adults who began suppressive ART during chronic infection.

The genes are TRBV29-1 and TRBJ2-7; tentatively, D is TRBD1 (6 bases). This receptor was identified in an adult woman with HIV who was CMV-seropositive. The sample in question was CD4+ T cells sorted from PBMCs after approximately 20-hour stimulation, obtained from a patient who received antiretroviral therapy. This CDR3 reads CSVGLRGADEQYF. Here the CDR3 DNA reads TGCAGCGTTGGGCTCAGGGGAGCCGACGAGCAGTACTTC.